This TCR beta chain is drawn from a study of human T cells and chemical hapten exposure. Looking at the study overall: The patch tests put 0.01% DPC on the skin of the upper back and were read 6 days later.

A single record per CDR3 protein comes from TCRdb applying MiXCR to the RACE reads. The sample gives under 200,000 distinct CDR3 sequences, around 30% of which show up once; about 2.7% is in the top ten. The V and J ends lost 0 bases and 1 base, in that order; junction bases with no gene match: 7. The germline V gene has CDR1 LGHNA and CDR2 YSLEER. The CDR3 sequence is 18 residues long. Time point given: pre-sensitization, week 0. Treatment: therapeutic diphenylcyclopropenone sensitization with weekly scalp DPC. The receptor comes from a woman under 40 with alopecia areata. Some clones in this sample may be carry-over from other donors' samples. This chain links TRBV4-3 with TRBJ1-2; 11 nucleotides align to TRBD1. This material consisted of whole blood, taken in connection with sensitization to the hapten diphenylcyclopropenone (DPC). The CDR3, as DNA: TGCGCCAGCAGCCAAGAAACGGGACAGGGGGGGATTAACTATGGCTACACCTTC. Translation gives CASSQETGQGGINYGYTF.